A selection of T cell receptor beta chains follows, all from one sample in a study of shared clonotypes between healthy human individuals. The repertoire was sequenced with immunoSEQ multiplex PCR; TCRdb's copy has only in-frame clones and lacks some. Among hundreds of thousands of clones, just over 75% were seen once, and the ten largest hold about 11%. Sequenced sample: PBMCs. The origin of the receptors is a woman in her forties in good health. Some clones in this sample may be carry-over from other donors' samples. Both conserved end residues are part of each CDR3. D genes are given only for firm matches. Clone size is stated in some rows and not others, as once, few, many or a class when expanded.

TRBV5-4	TRBJ2-3	.	.	CASSLDTDTQYF	TGTGCCAGCAGCTTGGACACAGATACGCAGTATTTT
TRBV11-2	TRBJ1-1	.	.	CASSLSGGAEAFF	TGTGCCAGCAGCTTATCCGGGGGCGCTGAAGCTTTCTTT
TRBV25-1	TRBJ2-7	.	.	CAQKGSTTTLRGQYF	TGTGCCCAGAAGGGCTCGACCACTACTCTACGCGGGCAGTACTTC
TRBV9	TRBJ2-1	TRBD1	.	CASSVGGTGVWDEQFF	TGTGCCAGCAGCGTAGGGGGGACAGGGGTCTGGGATGAGCAGTTCTTC
TRBV2	TRBJ2-2	TRBD2	.	CASSGASGSVSGELFF	TGTGCCAGCAGTGGGGCTAGCGGGAGTGTCTCCGGGGAGCTGTTTTTT
TRBV4-3	TRBJ2-7	.	many	CASSQDLDRKTYEQYF	TGCGCCAGCAGCCAAGATCTCGACAGGAAAACCTACGAGCAGTACTTC
TRBV7-9	TRBJ1-3	.	.	CASDRLYSGNTIYF	TGTGCCAGCGACAGGCTATACTCTGGAAACACCATATATTTT
TRBV11-3	TRBJ2-7	.	.	CASSLDRGEQYF	TGTGCCAGCAGCTTAGATCGGGGCGAGCAGTACTTC
TRBV9	TRBJ1-5	.	once	CASSRRGGPEGAQHF	TGTGCCAGCAGCCGTAGAGGAGGGCCCGAGGGGGCCCAGCATTTT
TRBV4-3	TRBJ1-2	.	once	CASSYKLKPGTLTTANYGYTF	TGCGCCAGCAGCTATAAACTAAAACCCGGGACATTAACTACCGCTAACTATGGCTACACCTTC
TRBV2	TRBJ1-1	TRBD1	.	CASILKGQGNTEAFF	TGTGCCAGCATTCTTAAGGGACAGGGGAACACTGAAGCTTTCTTT
TRBV29-1	TRBJ2-6	.	.	CSVGQDSGANVLTF	TGCAGCGTTGGACAGGACTCTGGGGCCAACGTCCTGACTTTC
TRBV7-8	TRBJ2-2	TRBD2	.	CASRGDSNTGELFF	TGTGCCAGCCGGGGGGACTCTAACACCGGGGAGCTGTTTTTT
TRBV5-5	TRBJ1-1	.	.	CASSSDPLNTEAFF	TGTGCCAGCAGCTCGGACCCACTGAACACTGAAGCTTTCTTT
TRBV28	TRBJ2-5	.	.	CASSSTPGAQYF	TGTGCCAGCAGTTCCACCCCCGGGGCCCAGTACTTC
TRBV7-6	TRBJ2-1	.	.	CASSVTRFSNEQFF	TGTGCCAGCAGCGTGACTAGGTTCTCGAATGAGCAGTTCTTC
TRBV7-2	TRBJ1-2	TRBD1	.	CASSQQGQQLYGYTF	TGTGCCAGCAGCCAGCAGGGACAGCAACTCTATGGCTACACCTTC
TRBV10-3	TRBJ2-1	.	.	CAIKWGEQGSEQFF	TGTGCCATCAAATGGGGTGAGCAGGGGTCGGAGCAGTTCTTC
TRBV7-9	TRBJ2-1	TRBD2	few	CASSFRTSGHNEQFF	TGTGCCAGCAGCTTTCGAACTAGCGGCCACAATGAGCAGTTCTTC
TRBV11-2	TRBJ2-5	TRBD1	few	CASSVGQGYQYF	TGTGCCAGCAGCGTCGGACAGGGATATCAGTACTTC
TRBV11-2	TRBJ2-5	.	.	CASSAAGERETQYF	TGTGCCAGCAGCGCGGCAGGGGAACGGGAGACCCAGTACTTC
TRBV6-1	TRBJ2-1	.	few	CASSETGEDEQFF	TGTGCCAGCAGTGAAACAGGGGAGGATGAGCAGTTCTTC
TRBV2	TRBJ2-7	.	once	CASSDPGTLYEQYF	TGTGCCAGCAGTGACCCGGGGACGTTGTACGAGCAGTACTTC
TRBV9	TRBJ2-3	TRBD1	once	CASSVLDRGGTDTQYF	TGTGCCAGCAGCGTCTTAGACAGGGGTGGTACAGATACGCAGTATTTT
TRBV4-1	TRBJ2-7	.	.	CASSRVPLQGYEQYF	TGCGCCAGCAGCCGAGTTCCCCTACAGGGCTACGAGCAGTACTTC
TRBV11-2	TRBJ2-5	.	.	CASSLDFGGQETQYF	TGTGCCAGCAGCTTAGATTTTGGGGGCCAAGAGACCCAGTACTTC
TRBV7-6	TRBJ2-3	.	.	CASSPQEGSDTQYF	TGTGCCAGCAGCCCGCAGGAGGGTTCAGATACGCAGTATTTT
TRBV10-3	TRBJ2-7	TRBD2	.	CAISEFLAGMYEQYF	TGTGCCATCAGTGAGTTCCTAGCGGGAATGTACGAGCAGTACTTC
TRBV18	TRBJ1-4	TRBD1	.	CASSPWDRNEKLFF	TGTGCCAGCTCACCATGGGACAGAAATGAAAAACTGTTTTTT
TRBV7-3	TRBJ2-1	TRBD1	.	CASSFGQGSYNEQFF	TGTGCCAGCAGCTTCGGACAGGGATCCTACAATGAGCAGTTCTTC
TRBV30	TRBJ2-7	.	.	CAWSERISDKQYF	TGTGCCTGGAGTGAGCGGATTTCAGACAAGCAGTACTTC
TRBV6-1	TRBJ1-3	.	.	CASSEYLLGNTIYF	TGTGCCAGCAGTGAATACTTATTAGGAAACACCATATATTTT
TRBV7-9	TRBJ2-7	.	.	CASSLGFGQYF	TGTGCCAGCAGCTTAGGCTTTGGGCAGTACTTC
TRBV5-1	TRBJ1-4	TRBD1	.	CASSTWTGSNEKLFF	TGCGCCAGCAGCACCTGGACAGGTTCTAATGAAAAACTGTTTTTT
TRBV28	TRBJ1-2	.	few	CASSRGGGEASYGYTF	TGTGCCAGCAGCCGGGGCGGGGGCGAGGCCAGCTATGGCTACACCTTC
TRBV7-9	TRBJ2-1	TRBD2	.	CASSRSPGLAGYGEQFF	TGTGCCAGCAGCCGCTCACCGGGACTAGCGGGATACGGTGAGCAGTTCTTC
TRBV28	TRBJ2-3	TRBD1	few	CASSLHPRTGTTDTQYF	TGTGCCAGCAGTCTCCACCCTCGGACAGGCACCACAGATACGCAGTATTTT
TRBV6-1	TRBJ2-1	.	.	CASRRTAYNEQFF	TGTGCCAGCAGAAGGACAGCCTACAATGAGCAGTTCTTC
TRBV5-5	TRBJ1-3	.	.	CASSLTWAASGNTIYF	TGTGCCAGCAGCTTGACTTGGGCTGCCTCTGGAAACACCATATATTTT
TRBV29-1	TRBJ2-1	.	.	CSVEVRTGPYNEQFF	TGCAGCGTTGAAGTCCGGACTGGCCCCTACAATGAGCAGTTCTTC
TRBV5-4	TRBJ2-1	TRBD1	.	CASSLTGGYYNEQFF	TGTGCCAGCAGCTTAACAGGGGGTTACTACAATGAGCAGTTCTTC
TRBV4-1	TRBJ2-7	.	.	CASSQAYRPGHSWYEQYF	TGCGCCAGCAGCCAAGCCTATAGACCGGGGCACTCGTGGTACGAGCAGTACTTC
TRBV29-1	TRBJ2-5	.	once	CSVETGWGETQYF	TGCAGCGTTGAAACAGGGTGGGGAGAGACCCAGTACTTC
TRBV2	TRBJ2-1	.	.	CASKRTNEQFF	TGTGCCAGCAAGCGGACTAATGAGCAGTTCTTC
TRBV4-1	TRBJ2-3	TRBD2	many	CASSQLWTSGSADTQYF	TGCGCCAGCAGCCAATTATGGACTAGCGGGAGCGCAGATACGCAGTATTTT
TRBV19	TRBJ1-1	TRBD1	.	CASALLGQGVSEAFF	TGTGCCAGCGCGCTCCTGGGGCAGGGGGTGAGTGAAGCTTTCTTT
TRBV7-9	TRBJ1-1	.	few	CASSLDVPEAFF	TGTGCCAGCAGCTTAGACGTCCCCGAAGCTTTCTTT
TRBV5-1	TRBJ1-1	.	.	CASSAEGRVTEAFF	TGCGCCAGCTCCGCGGAGGGGAGAGTCACTGAAGCTTTCTTT
TRBV4-3	TRBJ2-6	.	many	CASSQEAGSTGANVLTF	TGCGCCAGCAGCCAAGAGGCAGGGTCGACTGGGGCCAACGTCCTGACTTTC
TRBV29-1	TRBJ2-5	TRBD2	.	CSVEPSDAGGAQYF	TGCAGCGTTGAACCTAGCGACGCGGGGGGAGCCCAGTACTTC
TRBV11-2	TRBJ1-1	.	.	CASSLEGSTEAFF	TGTGCCAGCAGCTTAGAGGGTTCCACTGAAGCTTTCTTT
TRBV27	TRBJ2-7	TRBD2	.	CASSLFGGRTYEQYF	TGTGCCAGCAGTTTATTCGGCGGGAGGACTTACGAGCAGTACTTC
TRBV29-1	TRBJ2-3	TRBD2	once	CSADGTSGRMSTDTEYF	TGCAGCGCCGACGGGACTAGCGGGAGGATGAGCACAGATACGGAGTATTTT
TRBV7-3	TRBJ2-1	TRBD2	.	CASSLTRTSGSEQFF	TGTGCCAGCAGCTTAACCCGGACTAGCGGGAGTGAGCAGTTCTTC